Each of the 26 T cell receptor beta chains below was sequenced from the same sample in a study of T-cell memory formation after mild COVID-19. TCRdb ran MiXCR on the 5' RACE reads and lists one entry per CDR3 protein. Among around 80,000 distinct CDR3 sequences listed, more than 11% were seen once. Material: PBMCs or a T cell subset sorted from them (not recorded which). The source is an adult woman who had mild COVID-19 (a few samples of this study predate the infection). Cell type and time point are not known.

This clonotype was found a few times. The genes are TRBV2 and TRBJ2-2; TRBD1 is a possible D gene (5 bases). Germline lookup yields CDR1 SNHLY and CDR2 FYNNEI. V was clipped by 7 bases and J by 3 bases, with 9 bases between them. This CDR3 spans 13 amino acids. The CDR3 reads CASILGDTGELFF. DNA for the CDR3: TGTGCCAGCATTTTAGGGGACACCGGGGAGCTGTTTTTT.

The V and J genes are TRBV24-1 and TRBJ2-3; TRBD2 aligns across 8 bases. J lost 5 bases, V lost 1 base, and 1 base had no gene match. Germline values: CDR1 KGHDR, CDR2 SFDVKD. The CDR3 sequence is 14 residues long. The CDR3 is CATSDLTSGDTQYF. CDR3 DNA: TGTGCCACCAGTGATTTAACTAGCGGAGATACGCAGTATTTT.

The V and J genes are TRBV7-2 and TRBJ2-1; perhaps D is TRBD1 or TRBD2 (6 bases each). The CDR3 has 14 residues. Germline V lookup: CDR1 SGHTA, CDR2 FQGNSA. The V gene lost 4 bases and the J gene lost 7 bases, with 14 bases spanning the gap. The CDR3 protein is CASSSEGGWNEQFF. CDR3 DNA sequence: TGTGCCAGCAGCTCGGAGGGGGGCTGGAATGAGCAGTTCTTC.

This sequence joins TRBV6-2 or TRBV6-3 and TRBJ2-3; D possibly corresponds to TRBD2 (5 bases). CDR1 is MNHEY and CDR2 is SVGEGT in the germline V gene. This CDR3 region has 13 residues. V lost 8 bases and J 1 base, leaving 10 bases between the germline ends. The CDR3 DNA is TGTGCCAGCGAGAATAGCGGCACAGATACGCAGTATTTT. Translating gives CASENSGTDTQYF.

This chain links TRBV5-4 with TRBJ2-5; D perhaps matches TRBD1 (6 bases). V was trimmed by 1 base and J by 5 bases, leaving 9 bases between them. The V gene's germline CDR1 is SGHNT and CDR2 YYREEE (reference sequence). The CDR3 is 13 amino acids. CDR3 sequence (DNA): TGTGCCAGCAGCTTGTGGGGGCCGGAGACCCAGTACTTC. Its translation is CASSLWGPETQYF.

The CDR3 spells CASSPGTGDEAFF. CDR3 DNA: TGTGCCAGCAGCCCGGGGACAGGGGATGAAGCTTTCTTT. V usage is TRBV11-2 and J usage is TRBJ1-1, with 10 nucleotides matching TRBD1. V lost 5 bases and J lost 7; bases outside the gene matches: 4. Germline V gene data show CDR1 as SGHAT and CDR2 as FQNNGV. This CDR3 has 13 amino acids.

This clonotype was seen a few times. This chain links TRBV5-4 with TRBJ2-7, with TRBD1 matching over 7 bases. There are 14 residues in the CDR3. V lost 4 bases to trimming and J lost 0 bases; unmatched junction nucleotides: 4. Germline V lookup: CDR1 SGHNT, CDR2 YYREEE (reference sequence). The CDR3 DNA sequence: TGTGCCAGCAGCGGTGGGGACAGCTCCTACGAGCAGTACTTC. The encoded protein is CASSGGDSSYEQYF.

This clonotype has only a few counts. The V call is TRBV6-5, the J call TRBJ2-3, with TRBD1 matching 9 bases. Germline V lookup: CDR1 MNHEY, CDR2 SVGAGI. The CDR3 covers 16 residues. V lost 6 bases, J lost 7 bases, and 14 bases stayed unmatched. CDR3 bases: TGTGCCAGCAGCAGAACAGGGGGCCTAGGGGATCATACGCAGTATTTT. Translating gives CASSRTGGLGDHTQYF.

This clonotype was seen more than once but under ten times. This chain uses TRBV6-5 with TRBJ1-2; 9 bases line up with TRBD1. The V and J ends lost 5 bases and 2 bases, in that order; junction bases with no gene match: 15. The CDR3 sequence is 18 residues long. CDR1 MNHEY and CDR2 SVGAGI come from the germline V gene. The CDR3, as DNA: TGTGCCAGCAGTCACAAAGGAAAGTCGACAGGGGGGAACTATGGCTACACCTTC. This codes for CASSHKGKSTGGNYGYTF.

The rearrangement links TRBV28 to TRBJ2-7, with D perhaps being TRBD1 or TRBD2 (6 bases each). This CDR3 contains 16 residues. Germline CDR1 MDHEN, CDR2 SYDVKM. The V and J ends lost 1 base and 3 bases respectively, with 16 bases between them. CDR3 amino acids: CASSLFRGGPNYEQYF. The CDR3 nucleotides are TGTGCCAGCAGTTTATTTCGAGGGGGGCCCAACTACGAGCAGTACTTC. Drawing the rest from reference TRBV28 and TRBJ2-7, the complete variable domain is DVKVTQSSRYLVKRTGEKVFLECVQDMDHENMFWYRQDPGLGLRLIYFSYDVKMKEKGDIPEGYSVSREKKERFSLILESASTNQTSMYLCASSLFRGGPNYEQYFGPGTRLTVT.

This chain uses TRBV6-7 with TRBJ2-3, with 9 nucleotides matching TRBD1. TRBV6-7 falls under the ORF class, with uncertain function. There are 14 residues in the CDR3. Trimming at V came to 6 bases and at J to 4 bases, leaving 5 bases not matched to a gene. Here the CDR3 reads CASRGDRVADTQYF. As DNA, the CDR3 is TGTGCCAGCAGGGGGGACAGGGTGGCAGATACGCAGTATTTT.

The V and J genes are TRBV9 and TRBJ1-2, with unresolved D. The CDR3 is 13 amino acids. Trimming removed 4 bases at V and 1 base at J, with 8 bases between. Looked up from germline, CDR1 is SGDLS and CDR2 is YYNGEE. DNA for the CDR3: TGTGCCAGCAGCCCCTCGGGTAACTATGGCTACACCTTC. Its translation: CASSPSGNYGYTF.

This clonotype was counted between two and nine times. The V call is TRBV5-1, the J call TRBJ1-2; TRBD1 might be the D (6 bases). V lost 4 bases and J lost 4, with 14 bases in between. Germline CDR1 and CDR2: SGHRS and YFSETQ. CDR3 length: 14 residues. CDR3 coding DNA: TGCGCCAGCAGCAACTCCGGACAGAGCTATGGCTACACCTTC. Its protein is CASSNSGQSYGYTF.

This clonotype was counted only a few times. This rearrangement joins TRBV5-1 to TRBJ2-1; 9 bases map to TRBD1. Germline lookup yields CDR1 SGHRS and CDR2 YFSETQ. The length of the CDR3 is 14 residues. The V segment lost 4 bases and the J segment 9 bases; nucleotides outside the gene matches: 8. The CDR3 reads CASSPGTGYGEQFF. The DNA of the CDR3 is TGCGCCAGCAGCCCCGGGACAGGGTATGGTGAGCAGTTCTTC.

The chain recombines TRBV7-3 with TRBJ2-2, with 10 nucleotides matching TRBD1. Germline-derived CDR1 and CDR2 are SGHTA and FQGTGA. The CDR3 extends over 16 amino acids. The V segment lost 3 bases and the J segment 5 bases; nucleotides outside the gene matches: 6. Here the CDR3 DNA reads TGTGCCAGCAGCTTGCCCCCGGGACAGGGGACCGGGGAGCTGTTTTTT. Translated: CASSLPPGQGTGELFF.

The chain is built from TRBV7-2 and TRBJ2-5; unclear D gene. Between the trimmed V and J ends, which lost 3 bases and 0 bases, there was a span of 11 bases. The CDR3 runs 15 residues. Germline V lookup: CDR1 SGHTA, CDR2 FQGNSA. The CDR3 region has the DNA TGTGCCAGCAGCTTGGGTGGGCAGTACCAAGAGACCCAGTACTTC. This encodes CASSLGGQYQETQYF.

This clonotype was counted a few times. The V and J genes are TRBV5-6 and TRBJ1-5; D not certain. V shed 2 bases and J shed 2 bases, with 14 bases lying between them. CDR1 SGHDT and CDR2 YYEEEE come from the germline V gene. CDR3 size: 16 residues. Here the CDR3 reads CASSFGVGSGNQPQHF. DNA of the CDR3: TGTGCCAGCAGCTTCGGAGTCGGGAGCGGCAATCAGCCCCAGCATTTT.

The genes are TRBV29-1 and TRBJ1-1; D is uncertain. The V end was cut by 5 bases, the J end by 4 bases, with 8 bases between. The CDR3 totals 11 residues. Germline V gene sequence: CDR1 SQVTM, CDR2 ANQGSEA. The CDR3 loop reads CSVLIVTEAFF. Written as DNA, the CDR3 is TGCAGCGTTCTAATAGTCACTGAAGCTTTCTTT.

This chain's CDR3 is CASSQDPSGGLADTQYF. The DNA for the CDR3 is TGTGCCAGCAGCCAAGATCCTAGCGGGGGTCTCGCAGATACGCAGTATTTT. This sequence joins TRBV3-1 and TRBJ2-3, with 10 bases identical to TRBD2. Germline CDR1 is LGHDT and CDR2 is YNNKEL (reference sequence). J gave up 4 bases and V 0 bases, and 7 bases lay outside the gene matches. CDR3 length: 17 amino acids.

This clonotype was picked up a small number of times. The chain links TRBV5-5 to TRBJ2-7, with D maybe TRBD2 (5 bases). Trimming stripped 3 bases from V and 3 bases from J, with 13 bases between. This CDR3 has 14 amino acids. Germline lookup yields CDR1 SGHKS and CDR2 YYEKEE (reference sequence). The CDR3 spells CASSYGVGDYEQYF. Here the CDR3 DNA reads TGTGCCAGCAGCTACGGGGTTGGGGACTACGAGCAGTACTTC.

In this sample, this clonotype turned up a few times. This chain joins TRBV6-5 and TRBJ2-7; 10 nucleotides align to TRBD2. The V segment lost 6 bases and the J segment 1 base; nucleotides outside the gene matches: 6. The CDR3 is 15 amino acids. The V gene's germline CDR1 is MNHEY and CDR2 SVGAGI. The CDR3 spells CASRQGAGGSYEQYF. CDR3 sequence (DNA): TGTGCCAGCAGACAAGGAGCGGGAGGGTCCTACGAGCAGTACTTC.

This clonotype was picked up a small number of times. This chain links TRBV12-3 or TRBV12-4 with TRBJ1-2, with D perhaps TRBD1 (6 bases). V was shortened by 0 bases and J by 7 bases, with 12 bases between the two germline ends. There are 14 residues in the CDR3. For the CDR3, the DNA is TGTGCCAGCAGTTTAGCCCCCAGGGGAAGTGGCTACACCTTC. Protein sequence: CASSLAPRGSGYTF.

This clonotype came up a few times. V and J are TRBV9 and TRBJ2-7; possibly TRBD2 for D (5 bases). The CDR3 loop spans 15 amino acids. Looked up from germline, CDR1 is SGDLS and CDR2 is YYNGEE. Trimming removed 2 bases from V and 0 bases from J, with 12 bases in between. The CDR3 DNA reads TGTGCCAGCAGCGTGGATGGGAGTCTCTCCTACGAGCAGTACTTC. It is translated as CASSVDGSLSYEQYF.

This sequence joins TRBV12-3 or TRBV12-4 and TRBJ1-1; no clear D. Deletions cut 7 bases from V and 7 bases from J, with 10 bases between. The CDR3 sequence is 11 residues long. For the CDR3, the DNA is TGTGCCAGCAAGGCGACGGATGAAGCTTTCTTT. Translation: CASKATDEAFF.

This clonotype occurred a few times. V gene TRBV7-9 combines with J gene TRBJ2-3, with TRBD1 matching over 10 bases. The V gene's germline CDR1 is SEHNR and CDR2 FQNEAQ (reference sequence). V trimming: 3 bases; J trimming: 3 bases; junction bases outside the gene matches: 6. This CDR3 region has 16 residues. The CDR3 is CASSFLTGGKTDTQYF. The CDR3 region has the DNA TGTGCCAGCAGCTTTTTGACAGGGGGCAAGACAGATACGCAGTATTTT.

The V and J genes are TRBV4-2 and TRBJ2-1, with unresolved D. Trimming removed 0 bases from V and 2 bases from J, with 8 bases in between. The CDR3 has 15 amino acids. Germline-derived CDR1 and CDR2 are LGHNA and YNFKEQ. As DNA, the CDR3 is TGTGCCAGCAGCCAAGAACTGGGAACCTACAATGAGCAGTTCTTC. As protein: CASSQELGTYNEQFF.